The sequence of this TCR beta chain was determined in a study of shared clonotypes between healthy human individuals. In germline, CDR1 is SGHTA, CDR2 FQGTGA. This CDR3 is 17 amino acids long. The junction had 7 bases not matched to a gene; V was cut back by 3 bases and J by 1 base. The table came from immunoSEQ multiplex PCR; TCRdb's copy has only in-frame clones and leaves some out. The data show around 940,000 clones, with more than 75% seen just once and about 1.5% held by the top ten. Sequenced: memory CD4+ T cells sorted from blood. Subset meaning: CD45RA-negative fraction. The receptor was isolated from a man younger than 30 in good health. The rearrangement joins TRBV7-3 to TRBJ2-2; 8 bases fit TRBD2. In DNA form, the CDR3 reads TGTGCCAGCAGCTTTGCCGCGGGGGGCAGGAACACCGGGGAGCTGTTTTTT. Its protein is CASSFAAGGRNTGELFF.